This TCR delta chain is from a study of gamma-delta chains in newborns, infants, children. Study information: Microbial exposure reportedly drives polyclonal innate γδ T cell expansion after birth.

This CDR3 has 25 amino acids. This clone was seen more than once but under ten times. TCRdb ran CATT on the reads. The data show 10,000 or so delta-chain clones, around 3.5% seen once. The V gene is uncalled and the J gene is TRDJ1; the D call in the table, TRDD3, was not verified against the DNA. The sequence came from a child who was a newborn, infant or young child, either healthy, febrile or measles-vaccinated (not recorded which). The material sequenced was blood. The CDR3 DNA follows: TGTGCTCTTGGGGAATATTGGGTATTTGGAGACCCGCCTGTACTTACCGGGATACGCCCCAATAAACTCATCTTT. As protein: CALGEYWVFGDPPVLTGIRPNKLIF.